The T cell receptor (beta chain) described here comes from a study of blood T cell repertoires in COVID-19 (TCRdb year 2020). At the level of the whole study: Samples from collaborators originated in the United States, Italy and Spain and spanned both the acute and convalescent phases of COVID-19. The material from the prospective study consisted of cDNA or gDNA derived from T cells, B-cell-depleted T cells, or PBMCs. Deeply sampled blood TCRbeta repertoires from subjects exposed to, actively infected with, or recovered from COVID-19 were included in the dataset. A freely available public database, intended as a resource for researchers studying the immune response to SARS-CoV-2, is where the repertoires were released. Samples came from the ongoing ImmuneRACE study (first 160 participants) plus 1,254 subjects from 6 global collaborators. A de-identified subject ID, COVID-19 status, age in years and sex were almost always included in the sample metadata. HLA class I and class II types, where available, came from metadata supplied by the sample provider rather than from assay-based typing. The study at large found these results: How much clinical and demographic metadata was included differed by source and by participant, and the metadata was provided uncurated.

Remarks on this clone: It lacks a known antigen. No base qualities exist here, and no much larger clone lies one base off it.

The immunoSEQ Assay, a bias-controlled multiplex PCR, was used to amplify TCRbeta CDR3 regions from genomic DNA. Processing in the source paper ran as follows. The number of nucleated cells in each sample was estimated from the amplification of reference gene primers within the assay. Sequence reads were collapsed and filtered to measure the absolute abundance of every unique TCRbeta CDR3 rearrangement. For each sample, productive Simpson clonality was calculated as the square root of Simpson's diversity index over productive rearrangements. TCRdb limited this immuneACCESS table to in-frame rearrangements with V and J called. A share of clones is missing; checked studies link under half to unresolved V genes, and the rest is unexplained. V and J calls and clone size come straight from that table; D and trimming were deduced from the DNA. The table for this sample lists 170,000 or so clones; about 82% of them were counted only once. The top ten clonotypes cover around 6.6% of the sample.

Trimming removed 6 bases from V and 1 base from J; the gene matches leave 6 bases unexplained. As encoded in the germline V gene, CDR1 is MDHEN while CDR2 is SYDVKM. Spanning cysteine to phenylalanine, the CDR3 consists of 15 amino acids. Only CDR3 DNA is held: 45 bases, read in frame from base 1. Whole blood was collected in K2EDTA tubes by collaborating institutions according to the institutions' own protocols. For TCRbeta analysis, collaborators shipped samples as frozen whole blood, isolated PBMCs, or DNA extracted from either of those sample types. The rearranged chain carries TRBV28 and TRBJ2-5; 9 central nucleotides agree with TRBD1. The source of this sequence is a man between 50 and 59 years old with active or convalescent COVID-19. What was sequenced was peripheral blood. The CDR3 has the sequence CASSPGTGRQETQYF. The sequenced DNA: TGTGCCAGCAGCCCAGGGACAGGGCGCCAAGAGACCCAGTACTTC.